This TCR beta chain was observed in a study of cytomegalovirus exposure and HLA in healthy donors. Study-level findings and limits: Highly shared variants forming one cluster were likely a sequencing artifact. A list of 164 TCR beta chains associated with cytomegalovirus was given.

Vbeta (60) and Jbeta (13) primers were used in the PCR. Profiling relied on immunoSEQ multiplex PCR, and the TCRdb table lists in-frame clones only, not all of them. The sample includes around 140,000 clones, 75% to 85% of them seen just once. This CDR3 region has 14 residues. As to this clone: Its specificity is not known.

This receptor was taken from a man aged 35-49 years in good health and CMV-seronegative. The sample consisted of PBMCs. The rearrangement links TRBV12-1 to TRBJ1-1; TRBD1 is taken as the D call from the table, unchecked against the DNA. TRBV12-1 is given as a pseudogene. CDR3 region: CASSCRARGPEAFF. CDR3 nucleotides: TGTGCCAGCAGCTGTAGGGCCAGGGGTCCTGAAGCTTTCTTT.